The present T cell receptor beta chain was sequenced within a study of T cells in Graves' hyperthyroidism and ophthalmopathy. This clonotype was detected many times. Its cognate antigen is unknown. Amplification yielded TCR beta CDR3 regions, with RNA transcripts as the source. An initial round of RT-PCR targeting the TCR CDR3 relied on the HTBI primer set. One entry per CDR3 protein, called by TCRdb with MiXCR from the multiplex PCR reads. The sample lists around 600,000 distinct CDR3 sequences, about 16% occurring once. The germline V gene encodes CDR1 MNHNS and CDR2 SASEGT. The V gene lost 4 bases and the J gene lost 6 bases, with 19 bases spanning the gap. The CDR3 has 16 residues. General study results and limits: Model-based prediction identified ophthalmopathy a median roughly 5.9 months prior to its onset.

The chain combines TRBV6-1 with TRBJ1-5; weak D call: TRBD1 (6 bases). This clonotype was obtained from a woman in her forties with Graves' ophthalmopathy. Sequenced sample: blood. The CDR3 DNA follows: TGTGCCAGCAGTGTTTCCTCCCGGGGGCCCCCTCAGCCCCAGCATTTT. Its translation is CASSVSSRGPPQPQHF.